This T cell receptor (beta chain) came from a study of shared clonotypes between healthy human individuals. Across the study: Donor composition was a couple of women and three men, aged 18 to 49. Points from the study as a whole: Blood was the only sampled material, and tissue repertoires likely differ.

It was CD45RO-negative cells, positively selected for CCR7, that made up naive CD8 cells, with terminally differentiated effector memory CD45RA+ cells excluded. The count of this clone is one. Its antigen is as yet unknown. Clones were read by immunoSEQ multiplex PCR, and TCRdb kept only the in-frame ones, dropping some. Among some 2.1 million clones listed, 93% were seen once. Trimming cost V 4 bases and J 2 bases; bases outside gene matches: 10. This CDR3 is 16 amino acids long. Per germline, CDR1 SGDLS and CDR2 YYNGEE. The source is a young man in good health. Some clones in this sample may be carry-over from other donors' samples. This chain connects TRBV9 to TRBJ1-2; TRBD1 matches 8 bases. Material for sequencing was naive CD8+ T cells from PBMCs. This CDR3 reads CASSPGRDRPNYGYTF. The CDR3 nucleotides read TGTGCCAGCAGCCCGGGGAGGGACAGGCCGAACTATGGCTACACCTTC. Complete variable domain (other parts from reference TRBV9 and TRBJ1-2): DSGVTQTPKHLITATGQRVTLRCSPRSGDLSVYWYQQSLDQGLQFLIQYYNGEERAKGNILERFSAQQFPDLHSELNLSSLELGDSALYFCASSPGRDRPNYGYTFGSGTRLTVV.